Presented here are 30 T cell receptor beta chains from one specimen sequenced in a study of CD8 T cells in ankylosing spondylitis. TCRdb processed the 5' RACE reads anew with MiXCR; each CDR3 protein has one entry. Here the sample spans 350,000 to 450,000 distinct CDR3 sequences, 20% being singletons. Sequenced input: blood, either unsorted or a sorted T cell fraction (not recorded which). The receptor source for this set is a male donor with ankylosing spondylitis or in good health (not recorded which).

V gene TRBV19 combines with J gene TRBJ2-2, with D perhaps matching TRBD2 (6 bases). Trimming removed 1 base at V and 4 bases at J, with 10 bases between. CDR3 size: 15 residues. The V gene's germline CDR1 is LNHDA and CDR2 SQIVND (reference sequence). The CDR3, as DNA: TGTGCCAGTAGTATAGTGGGGGGACTCACCGGGGAGCTGTTTTTT. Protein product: CASSIVGGLTGELFF.

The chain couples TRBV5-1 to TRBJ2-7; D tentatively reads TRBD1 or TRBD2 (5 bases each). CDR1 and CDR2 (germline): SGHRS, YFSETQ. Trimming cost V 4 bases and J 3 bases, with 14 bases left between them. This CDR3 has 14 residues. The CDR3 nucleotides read TGCGCCAGCAGCGTCATGGGACCCGGCTACGAGCAGTACTTC. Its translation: CASSVMGPGYEQYF.

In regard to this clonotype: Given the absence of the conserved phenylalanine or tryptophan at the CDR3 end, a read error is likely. CDR3 nucleotide sequence: TGTGCCAGCAGTTTTCTCCCACTCGGCAATGAGCAGTTCTCC. It specifies CASSFLPLGNEQFS. This chain uses TRBV12-3 or TRBV12-4 with TRBJ2-1; no definite D call. This CDR3 has 14 amino acids. The V and J ends lost 3 bases and 6 bases respectively, with 12 bases between them.

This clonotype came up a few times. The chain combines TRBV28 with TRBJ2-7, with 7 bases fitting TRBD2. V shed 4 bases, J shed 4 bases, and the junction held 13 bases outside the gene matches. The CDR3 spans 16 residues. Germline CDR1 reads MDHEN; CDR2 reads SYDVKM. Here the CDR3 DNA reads TGTGCCAGCAGTTGGGATTCGACTAGCCTGTCATACGAGCAGTACTTC. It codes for CASSWDSTSLSYEQYF.

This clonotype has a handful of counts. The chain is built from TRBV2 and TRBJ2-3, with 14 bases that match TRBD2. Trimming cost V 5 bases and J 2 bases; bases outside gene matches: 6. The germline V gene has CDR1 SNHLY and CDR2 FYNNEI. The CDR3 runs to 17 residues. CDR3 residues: CASSPGLAGDHTDTQYF. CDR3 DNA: TGTGCCAGCAGTCCGGGACTAGCGGGGGATCACACAGATACGCAGTATTTT. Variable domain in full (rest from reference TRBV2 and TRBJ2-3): EPEVTQTPSHQVTQMGQEVILRCVPISNHLYFYWYRQILGQKVEFLVSFYNNEISEKSEIFDDQFSVERPDGSNFTLKIRSTKLEDSAMYFCASSPGLAGDHTDTQYFGPGTRLTVL.

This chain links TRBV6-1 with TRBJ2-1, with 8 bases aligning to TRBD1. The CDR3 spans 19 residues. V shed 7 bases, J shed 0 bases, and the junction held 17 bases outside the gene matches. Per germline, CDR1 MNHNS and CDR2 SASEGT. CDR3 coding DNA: TGTGCCAGCACCGACCCCGACAGGGGACTCGGATTCTCCTACAATGAGCAGTTCTTC. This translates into CASTDPDRGLGFSYNEQFF.

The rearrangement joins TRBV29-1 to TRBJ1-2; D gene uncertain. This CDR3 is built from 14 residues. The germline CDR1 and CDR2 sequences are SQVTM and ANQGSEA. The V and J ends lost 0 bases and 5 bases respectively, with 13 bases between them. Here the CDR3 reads CSVEDPSTGYGYTF. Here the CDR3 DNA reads TGCAGCGTTGAAGATCCTTCAACGGGATATGGCTACACCTTC.

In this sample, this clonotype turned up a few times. In nucleotides, the CDR3 is TGCGCCAGCAGCCAAGCGGGCAGCCTCAATGAGCAGTTCTTC. Translated: CASSQAGSLNEQFF. The chain couples TRBV4-1 to TRBJ2-1; D is ambiguous. V was cut by 1 base and J by 6 bases, with 10 bases left in between. This CDR3 contains 14 residues. The germline V gene has CDR1 MGHRA and CDR2 YSYEKL.

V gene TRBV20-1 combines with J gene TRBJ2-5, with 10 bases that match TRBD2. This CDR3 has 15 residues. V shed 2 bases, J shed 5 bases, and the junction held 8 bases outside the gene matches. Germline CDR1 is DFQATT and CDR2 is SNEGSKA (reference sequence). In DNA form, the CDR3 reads TGCAGTGCTAGACAGGCTAGCGGGGGTTGGGAGACCCAGTACTTC. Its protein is CSARQASGGWETQYF.

The CDR3 DNA is TGTGCCAGCACCGTAGCACTGAGCTGGGAGACCCAGTACTTC. This encodes CASTVALSWETQYF. The chain carries TRBV27 and TRBJ2-5; no definite D call. The CDR3 totals 14 residues. Deletions cut 7 bases from V and 5 bases from J, with 17 bases between. Germline-derived CDR1 and CDR2 are MNHEY and SMNVEV (reference sequence).

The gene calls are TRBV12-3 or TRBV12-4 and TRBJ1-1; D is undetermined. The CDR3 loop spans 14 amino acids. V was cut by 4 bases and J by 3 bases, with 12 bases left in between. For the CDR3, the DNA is TGTGCCAGCAGTTCGCTCGCAGATTACACTGAAGCTTTCTTT. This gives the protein CASSSLADYTEAFF.

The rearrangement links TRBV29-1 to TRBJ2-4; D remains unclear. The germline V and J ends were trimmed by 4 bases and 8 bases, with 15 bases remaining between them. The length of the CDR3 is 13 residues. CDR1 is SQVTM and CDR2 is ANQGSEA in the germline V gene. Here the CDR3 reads CSVVRPNPDIQYF. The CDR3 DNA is TGCAGCGTTGTACGCCCAAACCCGGACATTCAGTACTTC.

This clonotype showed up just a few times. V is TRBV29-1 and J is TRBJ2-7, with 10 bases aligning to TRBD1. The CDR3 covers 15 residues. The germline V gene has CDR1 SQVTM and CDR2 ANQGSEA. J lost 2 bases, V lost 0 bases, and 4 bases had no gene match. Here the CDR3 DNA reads TGCAGCGTTGAAGATGGACAGGGGGTAACCTACGAGCAGTACTTC. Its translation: CSVEDGQGVTYEQYF.

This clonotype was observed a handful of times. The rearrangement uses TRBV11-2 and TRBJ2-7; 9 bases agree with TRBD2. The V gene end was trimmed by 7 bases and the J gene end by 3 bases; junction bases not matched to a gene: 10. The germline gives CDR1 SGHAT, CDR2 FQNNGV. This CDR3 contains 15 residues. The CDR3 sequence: CASTLEASGDYEQYF. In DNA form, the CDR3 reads TGTGCCAGCACCTTGGAGGCTAGCGGGGACTACGAGCAGTACTTC.

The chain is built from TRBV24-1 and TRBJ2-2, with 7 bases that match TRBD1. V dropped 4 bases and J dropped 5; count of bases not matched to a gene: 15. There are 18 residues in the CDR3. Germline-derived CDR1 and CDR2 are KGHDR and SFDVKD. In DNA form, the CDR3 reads TGTGCCACCAGTGACTCGGGCCGAAACAGGGGACAGACCGGGGAGCTGTTTTTT. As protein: CATSDSGRNRGQTGELFF.

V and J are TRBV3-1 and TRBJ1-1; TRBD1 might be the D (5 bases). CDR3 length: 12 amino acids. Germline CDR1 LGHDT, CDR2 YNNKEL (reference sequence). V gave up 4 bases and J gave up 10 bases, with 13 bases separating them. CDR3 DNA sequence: TGTGCCAGCAGCCGGGGGTCCTTTGGAGCTTTCTTT. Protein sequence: CASSRGSFGAFF.

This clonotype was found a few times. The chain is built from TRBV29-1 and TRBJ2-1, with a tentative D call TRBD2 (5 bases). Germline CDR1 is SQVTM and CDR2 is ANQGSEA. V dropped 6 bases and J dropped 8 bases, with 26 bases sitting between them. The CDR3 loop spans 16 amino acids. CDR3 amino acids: CSVPYRDPSERDEQFF. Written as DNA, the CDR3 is TGCAGCGTCCCATATCGGGATCCTAGTGAGAGAGATGAGCAGTTCTTC.

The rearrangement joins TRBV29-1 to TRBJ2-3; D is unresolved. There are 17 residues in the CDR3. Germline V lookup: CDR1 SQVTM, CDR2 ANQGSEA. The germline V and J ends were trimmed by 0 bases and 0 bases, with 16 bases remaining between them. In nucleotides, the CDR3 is TGCAGCGTTGAAGATGCCGCCCTGACGGCTAGCACAGATACGCAGTATTTT. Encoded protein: CSVEDAALTASTDTQYF.

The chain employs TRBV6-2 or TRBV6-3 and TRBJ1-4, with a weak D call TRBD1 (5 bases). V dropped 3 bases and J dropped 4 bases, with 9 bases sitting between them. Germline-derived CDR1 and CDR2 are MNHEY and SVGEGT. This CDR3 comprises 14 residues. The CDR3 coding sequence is TGTGCCAGCAGTTATCGCAGGGATAATGAAAAACTGTTTTTT. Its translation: CASSYRRDNEKLFF.

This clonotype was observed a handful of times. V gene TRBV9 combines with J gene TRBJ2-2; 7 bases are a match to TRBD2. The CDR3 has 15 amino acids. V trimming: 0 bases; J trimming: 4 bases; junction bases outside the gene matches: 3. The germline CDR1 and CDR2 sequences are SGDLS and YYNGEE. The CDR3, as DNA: TGTGCCAGCAGCGTAGCTGGGGAGGGCACCGGGGAGCTGTTTTTT. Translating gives CASSVAGEGTGELFF.

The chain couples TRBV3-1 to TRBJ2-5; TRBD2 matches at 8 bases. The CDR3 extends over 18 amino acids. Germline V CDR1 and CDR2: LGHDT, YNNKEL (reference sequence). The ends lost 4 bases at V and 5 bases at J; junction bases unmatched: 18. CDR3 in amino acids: CASSPLDSGASEGETQYF. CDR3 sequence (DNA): TGTGCCAGCAGCCCTCTGGATAGCGGGGCCTCTGAGGGGGAGACCCAGTACTTC.

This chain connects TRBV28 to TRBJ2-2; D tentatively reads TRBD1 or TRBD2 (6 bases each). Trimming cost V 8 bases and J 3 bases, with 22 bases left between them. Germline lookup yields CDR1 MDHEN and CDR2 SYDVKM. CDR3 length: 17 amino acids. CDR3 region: CASRRGVVVLDTGELFF. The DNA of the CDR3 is TGTGCCAGCCGGAGGGGGGTTGTAGTGTTGGACACCGGGGAGCTGTTTTTT.

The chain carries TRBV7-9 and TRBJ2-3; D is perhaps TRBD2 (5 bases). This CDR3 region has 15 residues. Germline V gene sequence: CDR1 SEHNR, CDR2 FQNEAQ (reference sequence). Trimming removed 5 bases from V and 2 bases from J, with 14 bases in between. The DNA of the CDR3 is TGTGCCAGCAGCCCCCTGGACTCATTCACAGATACGCAGTATTTT. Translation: CASSPLDSFTDTQYF. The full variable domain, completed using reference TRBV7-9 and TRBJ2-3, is DTGVSQNPRHKITKRGQNVTFRCDPISEHNRLYWYRQTLGQGPEFLTYFQNEAQLEKSRLLSDRFSAERPKGSFSTLEIQRTEQGDSAMYLCASSPLDSFTDTQYFGPGTRLTVL.

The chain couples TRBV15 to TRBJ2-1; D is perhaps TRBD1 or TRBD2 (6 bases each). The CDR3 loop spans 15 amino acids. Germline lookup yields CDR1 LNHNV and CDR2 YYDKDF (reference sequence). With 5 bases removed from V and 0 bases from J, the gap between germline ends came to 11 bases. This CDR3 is CATSAGGGSYNEQFF. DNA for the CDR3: TGTGCCACCAGCGCCGGAGGGGGCTCCTACAATGAGCAGTTCTTC.

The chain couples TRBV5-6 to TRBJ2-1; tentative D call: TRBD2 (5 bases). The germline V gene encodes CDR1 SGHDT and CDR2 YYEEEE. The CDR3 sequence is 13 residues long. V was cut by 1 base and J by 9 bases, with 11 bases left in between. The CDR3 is CASSLSSAGEQFF. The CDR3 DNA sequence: TGTGCCAGCAGCTTGAGTAGCGCCGGTGAGCAGTTCTTC.

CDR3 nucleotides: TGTGCCAGCAGGCCGACAGGGTTCGAGACCCAGTACTTC. It is translated as CASRPTGFETQYF. The V call is TRBV28, the J call TRBJ2-5, with TRBD1 identical over 7 bases. Trimming removed 6 bases from V and 5 bases from J; junction bases left unmatched: 6. The CDR3 extends over 13 amino acids. From germline, CDR1 is MDHEN and CDR2 SYDVKM.

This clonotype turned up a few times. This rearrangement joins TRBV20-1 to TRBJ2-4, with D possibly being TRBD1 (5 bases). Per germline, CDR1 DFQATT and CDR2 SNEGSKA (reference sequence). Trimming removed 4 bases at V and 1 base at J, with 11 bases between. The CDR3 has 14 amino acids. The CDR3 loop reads CSATRTIAKNIQYF. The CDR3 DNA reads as TGCAGTGCTACCCGGACAATCGCCAAAAACATTCAGTACTTC.

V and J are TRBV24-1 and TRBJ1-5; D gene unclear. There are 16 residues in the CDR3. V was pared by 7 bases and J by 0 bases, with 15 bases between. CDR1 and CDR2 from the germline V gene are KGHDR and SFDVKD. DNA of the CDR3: TGTGCCACCAGCCCCGGGGAGAGCTATAGCAATCAGCCCCAGCATTTT. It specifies CATSPGESYSNQPQHF.

CDR3 amino acids: CSVEFFGSAYGYTF. CDR3 DNA: TGCAGCGTTGAATTTTTCGGTTCCGCCTATGGCTACACCTTC. This sequence joins TRBV29-1 and TRBJ1-2; D uncertain. Germline lookup yields CDR1 SQVTM and CDR2 ANQGSEA. The V gene lost 2 bases and the J gene lost 4 bases, with 14 bases spanning the gap. There are 14 residues in the CDR3.

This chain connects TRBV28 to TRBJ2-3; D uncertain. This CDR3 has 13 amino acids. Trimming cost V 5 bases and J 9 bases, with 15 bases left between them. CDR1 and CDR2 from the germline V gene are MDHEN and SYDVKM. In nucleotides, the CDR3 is TGTGCCAGCAGTCCCCATTCGGGCGGCACGCAGTATTTT. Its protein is CASSPHSGGTQYF.